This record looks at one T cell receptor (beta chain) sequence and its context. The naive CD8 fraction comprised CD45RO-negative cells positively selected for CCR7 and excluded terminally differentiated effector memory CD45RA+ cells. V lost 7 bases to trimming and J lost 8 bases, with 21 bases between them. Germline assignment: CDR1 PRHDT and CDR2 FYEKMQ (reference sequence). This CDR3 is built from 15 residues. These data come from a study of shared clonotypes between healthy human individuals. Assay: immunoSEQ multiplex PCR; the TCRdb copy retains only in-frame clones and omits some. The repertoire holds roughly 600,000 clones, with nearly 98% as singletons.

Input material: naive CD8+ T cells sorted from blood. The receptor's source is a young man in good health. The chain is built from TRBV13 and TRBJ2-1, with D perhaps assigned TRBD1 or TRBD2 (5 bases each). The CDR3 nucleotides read TGTGCCAGCACCGAAGCGGCAGGGCGATACTATGAGCAGTTCTTC. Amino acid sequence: CASTEAAGRYYEQFF.